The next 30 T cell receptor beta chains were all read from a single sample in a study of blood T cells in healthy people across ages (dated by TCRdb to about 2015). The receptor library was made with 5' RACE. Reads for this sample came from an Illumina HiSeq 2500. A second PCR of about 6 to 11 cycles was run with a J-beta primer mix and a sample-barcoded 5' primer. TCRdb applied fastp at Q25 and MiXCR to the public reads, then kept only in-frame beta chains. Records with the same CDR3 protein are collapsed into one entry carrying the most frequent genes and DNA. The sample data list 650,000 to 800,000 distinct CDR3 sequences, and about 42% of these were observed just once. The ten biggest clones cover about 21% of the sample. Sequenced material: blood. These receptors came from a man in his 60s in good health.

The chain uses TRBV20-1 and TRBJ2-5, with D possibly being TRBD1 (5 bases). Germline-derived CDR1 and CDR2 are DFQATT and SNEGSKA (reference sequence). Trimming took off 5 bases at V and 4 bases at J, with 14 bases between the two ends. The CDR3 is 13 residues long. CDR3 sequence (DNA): TGCAGTGCTGGGGTAGGGGTAGCAGAGACCCAGTACTTC. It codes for CSAGVGVAETQYF.

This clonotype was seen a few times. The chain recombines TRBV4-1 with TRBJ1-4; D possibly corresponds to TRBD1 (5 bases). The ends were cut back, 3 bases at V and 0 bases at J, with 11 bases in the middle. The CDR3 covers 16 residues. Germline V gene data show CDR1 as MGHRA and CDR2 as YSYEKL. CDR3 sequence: CASSQGQGPTNEKLFF. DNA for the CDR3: TGCGCCAGCAGCCAGGGGCAGGGACCAACTAATGAAAAACTGTTTTTT.

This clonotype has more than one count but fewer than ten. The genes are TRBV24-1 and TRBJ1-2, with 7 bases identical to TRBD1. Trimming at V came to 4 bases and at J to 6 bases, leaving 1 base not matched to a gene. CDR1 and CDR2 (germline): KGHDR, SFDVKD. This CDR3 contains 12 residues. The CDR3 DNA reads TGTGCCACCAGTGAGACAGGGAATGGCTACACCTTC. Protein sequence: CATSETGNGYTF.

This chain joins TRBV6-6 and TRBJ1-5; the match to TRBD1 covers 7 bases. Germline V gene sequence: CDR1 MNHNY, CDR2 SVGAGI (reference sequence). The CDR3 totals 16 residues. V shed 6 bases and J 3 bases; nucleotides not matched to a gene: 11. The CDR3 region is CASSYTPTGNNQPQHF. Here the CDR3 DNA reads TGTGCCAGCAGCTATACCCCGACAGGGAACAATCAGCCCCAGCATTTT.

The CDR3 sequence is CASTPASVSIYEQYF. CDR3 nucleotide sequence: TGTGCCAGCACTCCCGCTAGTGTCTCAATCTACGAGCAGTACTTC. The gene calls are TRBV6-2 or TRBV6-3 and TRBJ2-7; D uncertain. In germline, CDR1 is MNHEY, CDR2 SVGEGT. Trimming took 7 bases from V and 3 from J, leaving 19 bases between them. CDR3 size: 15 residues.

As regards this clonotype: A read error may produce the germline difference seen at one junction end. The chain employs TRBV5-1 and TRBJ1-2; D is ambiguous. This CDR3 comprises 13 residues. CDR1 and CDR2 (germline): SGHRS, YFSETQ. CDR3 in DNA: TGCACCAGCAGCTTGGCCTCTAACTATGGCTACACCTTC. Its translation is CTSSLASNYGYTF.

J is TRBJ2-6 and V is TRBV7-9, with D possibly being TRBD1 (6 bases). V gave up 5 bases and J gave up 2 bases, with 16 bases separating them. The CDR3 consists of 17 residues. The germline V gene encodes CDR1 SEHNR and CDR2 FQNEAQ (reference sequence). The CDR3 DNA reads TGTGCCAGCAGCCCCACAGGGATAGTCACTGGGGCCAACGTCCTGACTTTC. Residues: CASSPTGIVTGANVLTF.

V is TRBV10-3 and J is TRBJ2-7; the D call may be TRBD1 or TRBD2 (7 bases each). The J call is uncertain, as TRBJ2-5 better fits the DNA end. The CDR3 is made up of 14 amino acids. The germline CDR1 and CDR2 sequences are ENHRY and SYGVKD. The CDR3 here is CAIMSPQGGETQYF. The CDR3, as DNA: TGTGCCATCATGTCCCCCCAGGGGGGGGAGACCCAGTACTTC.

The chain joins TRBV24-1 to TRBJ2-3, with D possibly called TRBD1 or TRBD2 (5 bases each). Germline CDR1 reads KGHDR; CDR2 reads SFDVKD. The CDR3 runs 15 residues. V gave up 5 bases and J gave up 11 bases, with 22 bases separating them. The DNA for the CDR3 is TGTGCCACCAGTGGTTTTCCTCGGGACCCCATGAGGCAGTATTTT. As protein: CATSGFPRDPMRQYF.

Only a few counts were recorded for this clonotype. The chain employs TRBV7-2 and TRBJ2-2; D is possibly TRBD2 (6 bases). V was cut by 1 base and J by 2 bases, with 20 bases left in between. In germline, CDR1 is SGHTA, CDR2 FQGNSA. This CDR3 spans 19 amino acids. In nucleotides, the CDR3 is TGTGCCAGCAGCTTAGGTATAGCGGATTGGAAACCTAACACCGGGGAGCTGTTTTTT. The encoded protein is CASSLGIADWKPNTGELFF.

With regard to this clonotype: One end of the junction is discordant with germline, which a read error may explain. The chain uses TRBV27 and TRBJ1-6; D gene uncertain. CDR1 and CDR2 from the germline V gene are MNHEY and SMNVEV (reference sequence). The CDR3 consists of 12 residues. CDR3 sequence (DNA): TGTGTCAGCAAGGTATCAAATTCACCCCTCCACTTT. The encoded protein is CVSKVSNSPLHF.

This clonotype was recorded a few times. The CDR3 loop is CASSPLAGGPADTQYF. DNA of the CDR3: TGTGCCAGCAGCCCCTTAGCGGGGGGGCCTGCTGATACGCAGTATTTT. J is TRBJ2-3 and V is TRBV3-1, with TRBD2 identical over 11 bases. J was trimmed by 6 bases and V by 4 bases; bases with no gene match: 9. Germline values: CDR1 LGHDT, CDR2 YNNKEL (reference sequence). This CDR3 has 16 amino acids.

This CDR3 is CATSGKEDYMDTQYF. In DNA, the CDR3 is TGTGCCACCAGTGGTAAAGAGGACTACATGGATACGCAGTATTTT. The chain is built from TRBV24-1 and TRBJ2-3, with TRBD2 as a possible D gene (6 bases). The CDR3 covers 15 residues. Germline CDR1 and CDR2: KGHDR and SFDVKD. V lost 5 bases and J lost 6, with 17 bases in between.

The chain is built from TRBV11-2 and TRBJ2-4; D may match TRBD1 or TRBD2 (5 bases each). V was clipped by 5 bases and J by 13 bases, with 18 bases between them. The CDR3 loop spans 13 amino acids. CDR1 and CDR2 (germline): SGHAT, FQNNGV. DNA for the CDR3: TGTGCCAGCAGCCTCACGCTAGGGACGCCGCAGTACTTC. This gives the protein CASSLTLGTPQYF.

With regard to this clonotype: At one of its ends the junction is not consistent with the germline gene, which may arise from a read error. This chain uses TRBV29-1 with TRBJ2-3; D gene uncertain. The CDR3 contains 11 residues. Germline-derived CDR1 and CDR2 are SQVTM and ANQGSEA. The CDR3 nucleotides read TGCGGCGTTGGGGACACAGATACGCAGTATTTT. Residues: CGVGDTDTQYF.

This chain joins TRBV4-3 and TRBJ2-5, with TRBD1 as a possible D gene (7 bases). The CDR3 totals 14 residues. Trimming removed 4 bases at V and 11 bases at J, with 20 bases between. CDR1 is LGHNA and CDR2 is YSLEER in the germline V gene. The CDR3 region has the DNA TGCGCCAGCAGCCGGTCCAGGGGGGACAATGAGCAGTACTTC. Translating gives CASSRSRGDNEQYF.

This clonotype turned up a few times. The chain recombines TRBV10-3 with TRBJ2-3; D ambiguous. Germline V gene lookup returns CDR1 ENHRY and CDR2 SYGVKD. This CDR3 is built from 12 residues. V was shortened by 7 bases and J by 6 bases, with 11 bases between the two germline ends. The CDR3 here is CAIKGNEDTQYF. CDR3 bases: TGTGCCATCAAAGGAAACGAGGATACGCAGTATTTT.

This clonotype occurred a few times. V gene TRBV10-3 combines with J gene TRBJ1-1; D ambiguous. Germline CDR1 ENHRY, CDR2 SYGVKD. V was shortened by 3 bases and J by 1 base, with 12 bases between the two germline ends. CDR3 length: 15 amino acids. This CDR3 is CAISDSVGKNTEAFF. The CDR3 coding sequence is TGTGCCATCAGTGATTCTGTGGGGAAGAACACTGAAGCTTTCTTT.

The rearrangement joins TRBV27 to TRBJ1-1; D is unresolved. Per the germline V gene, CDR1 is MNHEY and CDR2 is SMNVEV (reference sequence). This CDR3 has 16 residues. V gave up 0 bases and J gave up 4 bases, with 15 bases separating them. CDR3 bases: TGTGCCAGCAGTTTATCAAGTGGAAGGGTGGGCACTGAAGCTTTCTTT. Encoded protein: CASSLSSGRVGTEAFF.

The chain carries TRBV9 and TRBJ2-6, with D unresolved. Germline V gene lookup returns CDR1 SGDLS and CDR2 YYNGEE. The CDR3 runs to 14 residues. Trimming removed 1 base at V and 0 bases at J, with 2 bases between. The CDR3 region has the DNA TGTGCCAGCAGCGTATGCTCTGGGGCCAACGTCCTGACTTTC. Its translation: CASSVCSGANVLTF.

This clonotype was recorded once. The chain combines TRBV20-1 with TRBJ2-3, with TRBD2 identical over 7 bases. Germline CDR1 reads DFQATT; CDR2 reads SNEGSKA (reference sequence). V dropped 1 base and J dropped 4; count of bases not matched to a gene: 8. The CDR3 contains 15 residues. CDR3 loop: CSARGFVGGADTQYF. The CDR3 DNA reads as TGCAGTGCTAGAGGTTTCGTGGGGGGGGCAGATACGCAGTATTTT.

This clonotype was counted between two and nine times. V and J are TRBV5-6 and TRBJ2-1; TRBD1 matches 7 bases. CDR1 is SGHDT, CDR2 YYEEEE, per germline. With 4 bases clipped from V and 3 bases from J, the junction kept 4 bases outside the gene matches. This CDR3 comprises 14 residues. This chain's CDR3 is CASSMTGNYNEQFF. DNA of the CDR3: TGTGCCAGCAGCATGACAGGGAACTACAATGAGCAGTTCTTC.

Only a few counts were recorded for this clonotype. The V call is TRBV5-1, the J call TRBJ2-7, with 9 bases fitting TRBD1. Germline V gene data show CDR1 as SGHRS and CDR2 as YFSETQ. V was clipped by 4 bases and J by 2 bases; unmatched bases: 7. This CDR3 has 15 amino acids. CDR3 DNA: TGCGCCAGCAGCGCCGGGACAGGGCCCACCTACGAGCAGTACTTC. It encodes CASSAGTGPTYEQYF.

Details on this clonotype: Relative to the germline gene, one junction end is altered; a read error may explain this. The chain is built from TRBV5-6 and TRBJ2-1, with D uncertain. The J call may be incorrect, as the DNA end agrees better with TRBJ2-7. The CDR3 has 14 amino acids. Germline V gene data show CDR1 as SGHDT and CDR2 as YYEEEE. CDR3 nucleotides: TGTGCCAGCAACTTGGGTGGTAGCTACAATGAGCAGTACTTC. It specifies CASNLGGSYNEQYF.

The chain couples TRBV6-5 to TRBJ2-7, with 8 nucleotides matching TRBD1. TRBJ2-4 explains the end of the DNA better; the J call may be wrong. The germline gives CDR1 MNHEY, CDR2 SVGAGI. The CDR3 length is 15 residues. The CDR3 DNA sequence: TGTGCCAGCAACTCCCAGGGGGCGGACAAAAACATTCAGTACTTC. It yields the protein CASNSQGADKNIQYF.

CDR3 loop: CASSTMTDTQYF. The CDR3, as DNA: TGTGCCAGCAGCACAATGACAGATACGCAGTATTTT. The genes are TRBV12-3 or TRBV12-4 and TRBJ2-3; the D is unclear. The CDR3 is 12 amino acids. The V gene lost 6 bases and the J gene lost 3 bases, with 7 bases spanning the gap.

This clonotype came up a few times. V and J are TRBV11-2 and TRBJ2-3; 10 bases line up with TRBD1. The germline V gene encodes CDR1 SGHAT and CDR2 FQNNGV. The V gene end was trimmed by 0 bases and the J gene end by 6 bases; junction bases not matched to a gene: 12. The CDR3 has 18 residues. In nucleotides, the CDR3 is TGTGCCAGCAGCTTAGACCCTCCGGGACAGGGGTTAGGCGATACGCAGTATTTT. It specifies CASSLDPPGQGLGDTQYF.

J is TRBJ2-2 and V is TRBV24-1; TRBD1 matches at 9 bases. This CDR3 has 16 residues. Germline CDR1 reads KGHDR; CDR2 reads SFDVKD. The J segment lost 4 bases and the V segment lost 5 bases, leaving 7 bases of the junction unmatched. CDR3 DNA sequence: TGTGCCACCAGTGTTGGGACAGGGTCGGGCACCGGGGAGCTGTTTTTT. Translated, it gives CATSVGTGSGTGELFF.

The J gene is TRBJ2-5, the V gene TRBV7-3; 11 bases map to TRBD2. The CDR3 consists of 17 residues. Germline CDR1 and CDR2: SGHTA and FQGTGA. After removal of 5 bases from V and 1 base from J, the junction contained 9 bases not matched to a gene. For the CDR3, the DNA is TGTGCCAGCAGCACCCGGACTAGCGGGTTCCTCCAAGAGACCCAGTACTTC. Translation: CASSTRTSGFLQETQYF.

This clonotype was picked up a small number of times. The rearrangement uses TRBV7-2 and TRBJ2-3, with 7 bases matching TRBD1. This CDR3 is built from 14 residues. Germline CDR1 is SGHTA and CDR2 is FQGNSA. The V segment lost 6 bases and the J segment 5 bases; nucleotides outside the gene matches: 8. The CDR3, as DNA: TGTGCCAGCAGGCCGACAGGGAGCGGAGATACGCAGTATTTT. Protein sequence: CASRPTGSGDTQYF.